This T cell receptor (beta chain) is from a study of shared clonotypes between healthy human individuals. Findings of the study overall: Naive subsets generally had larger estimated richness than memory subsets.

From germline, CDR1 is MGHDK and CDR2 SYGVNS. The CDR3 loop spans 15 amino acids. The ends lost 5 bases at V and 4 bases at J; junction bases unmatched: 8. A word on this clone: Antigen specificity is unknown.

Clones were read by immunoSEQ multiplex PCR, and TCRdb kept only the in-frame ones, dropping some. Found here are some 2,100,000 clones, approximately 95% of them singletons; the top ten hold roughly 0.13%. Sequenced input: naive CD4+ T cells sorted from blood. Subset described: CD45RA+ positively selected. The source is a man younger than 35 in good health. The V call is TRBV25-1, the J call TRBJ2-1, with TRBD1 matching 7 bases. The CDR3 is CASSHPGGAYNEQFF. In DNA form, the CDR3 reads TGTGCCAGCAGTCACCCAGGGGGTGCGTACAATGAGCAGTTCTTC.